A single sample is the source of the 21 T cell receptor beta chains below, sequenced in a study of shared clonotypes between healthy human individuals. Produced via immunoSEQ multiplex PCR; TCRdb's table is partial and in-frame only. The profile shows around 100,000 clones, around 73% of them singletons. What was sequenced was memory CD8+ T cells sorted from blood. Subset: CD45RO+ cells pooled with CCR7-negative TemRA cells. These receptors all stem from a woman younger than 45 in good health.

Comment on this clone: The same CDR3 also results from other DNA sequences found in this sample. The chain couples TRBV11-3 to TRBJ2-7, with D unclear. CDR3 length: 14 residues. The ends were cut back, 1 base at V and 0 bases at J, with 7 bases in the middle. Germline lookup yields CDR1 SGHNT and CDR2 YENEEA. The CDR3 nucleotides read TGTGCCAGCAGCTTAGCCCGGAGCTCCTACGAGCAGTACTTC. It translates to CASSLARSSYEQYF.

This CDR3 reads CASRDGPRRDYQPQHF. In DNA, the CDR3 is TGTGCCAGTAGGGACGGACCCCGAAGGGATTATCAGCCCCAGCATTTT. The genes are TRBV19 and TRBJ1-5; D is undetermined. Germline lookup yields CDR1 LNHDA and CDR2 SQIVND (reference sequence). This CDR3 comprises 16 residues. V lost 6 bases and J lost 5, with 20 bases in between.

This clone was recorded a few times. The chain is built from TRBV15 and TRBJ2-7, with a possible D match to TRBD2 (6 bases). With 0 bases removed from V and 3 bases from J, the gap between germline ends came to 15 bases. The CDR3 contains 16 residues. Per germline, CDR1 LNHNV and CDR2 YYDKDF (reference sequence). DNA for the CDR3: TGTGCCACCAGCAGAGAAAGAACTAGCTCGGTCTACGAGCAGTACTTC. Translating it yields CATSRERTSSVYEQYF.

In this sample, this clone turned up a few times. This specimen includes other DNA sequences encoding the same CDR3. V and J are TRBV19 and TRBJ2-1, with D unclear. V was clipped by 3 bases and J by 6 bases, with 6 bases between them. Germline V gene lookup returns CDR1 LNHDA and CDR2 SQIVND (reference sequence). This CDR3 is built from 12 residues. CDR3 DNA sequence: TGTGCCAGTAGTATTTGGGGCAATGAGCAGTTCTTC. Protein: CASSIWGNEQFF.

The chain recombines TRBV25-1 with TRBJ2-5; perhaps TRBD1 as D (6 bases). Germline V gene lookup returns CDR1 MGHDK and CDR2 SYGVNS. This CDR3 spans 14 amino acids. Trimming took off 4 bases at V and 4 bases at J, with 13 bases between the two ends. CDR3 region: CASSASRGGETQYF. As DNA, the CDR3 is TGTGCCAGCAGTGCTTCCAGGGGCGGAGAGACCCAGTACTTC.

The rearrangement links TRBV7-8 to TRBJ1-5; TRBD1 matches at 9 bases. This CDR3 has 17 amino acids. CDR1 SGHVS and CDR2 FQNEAQ come from the germline V gene. Trimming at V came to 1 base and at J to 5 bases, leaving 9 bases not matched to a gene. This chain's CDR3 is CASSLDRRGQGYQPQHF. CDR3 in DNA: TGTGCCAGCAGCTTAGATCGGCGAGGACAGGGGTATCAGCCCCAGCATTTT.

V is TRBV12-2 and J is TRBJ2-7. TRBV12-2 is designated a pseudogene. This CDR3 contains 14 residues. CDR3 protein: CAKPTGTAPYEQYF. Written as DNA, the CDR3 is TGTGCAAAGCCGACCGGGACGGCTCCCTACGAGCAGTACTTC.

Concerning this clone itself: It is likely a read error: a sequence one base away is far more abundant. Other DNA sequences within the sample encode an identical CDR3. V gene TRBV28 combines with J gene TRBJ2-7; weak D call: TRBD1 (6 bases). V shed 5 bases and J shed 3 bases, with 11 bases lying between them. This CDR3 comprises 13 residues. Germline V gene data show CDR1 as MDHEN and CDR2 as SYDVKM. The CDR3 DNA is TGTGCCAGCAGTACAGGGTTTCACTACGAGCAGTACTTC. Encoded protein: CASSTGFHYEQYF.

The rearrangement links TRBV19 to TRBJ2-7; no firm D call. The germline V gene has CDR1 LNHDA and CDR2 SQIVND (reference sequence). There are 15 residues in the CDR3. The V end lost 0 bases, the J end lost 7 bases, and 16 bases lay between the germline ends. CDR3 coding DNA: TGTGCCAGTAGTATAGATCGTGGAGTGGGATGGGAGCAGTACTTC. It yields the protein CASSIDRGVGWEQYF. Full variable domain (outside the CDR3, taken from reference TRBV19 and TRBJ2-7): DGGITQSPKYLFRKEGQNVTLSCEQNLNHDAMYWYRQDPGQGLRLIYYSQIVNDFQKGDIAEGYSVSREKKESFPLTVTSAQKNPTAFYLCASSIDRGVGWEQYFGPGTRLTVT.

The chain uses TRBV10-3 and TRBJ1-2; D is possibly TRBD1 (5 bases). This CDR3 spans 17 amino acids. Trimming cost V 6 bases and J 2 bases, with 22 bases left between them. Germline values: CDR1 ENHRY, CDR2 SYGVKD. The CDR3 nucleotides are TGTGCCATCAGGTGTTTTGACAGCGCATATCCCAACTATGGCTACACCTTC. Residues: CAIRCFDSAYPNYGYTF.

The rearrangement uses TRBV7-7 and TRBJ2-1; a possible D gene is TRBD2 (6 bases). There are 14 residues in the CDR3. Trimming cost V 9 bases and J 0 bases, with 12 bases left between them. Germline V lookup: CDR1 SSHAT, CDR2 FNYEAQ (reference sequence). The CDR3: CASSAGSSYNEQFF. In DNA, the CDR3 is TGTGCCAGTTCCGCGGGAAGCTCCTACAATGAGCAGTTCTTC.

The chain has TRBV25-1 and TRBJ1-2; no firm D call. The V gene's germline CDR1 is MGHDK and CDR2 SYGVNS. Trimming took 2 bases from V and 5 from J, leaving 6 bases between them. The CDR3 contains 12 residues. The CDR3 reads CASSEGVYGYTF. As DNA, the CDR3 is TGTGCCAGCAGTGAAGGAGTTTATGGCTACACCTTC.

The gene calls are TRBV7-9 and TRBJ2-7; D is uncertain. Germline values: CDR1 SEHNR, CDR2 FQNEAQ (reference sequence). This CDR3 has 12 amino acids. Trimming removed 3 bases at V and 6 bases at J, with 9 bases between. The CDR3: CASSLSLTEQYF. The CDR3, as DNA: TGTGCCAGCAGCTTGAGCCTGACCGAGCAGTACTTC.

Concerning this clone: Within the sample, other DNA sequences also encode this same CDR3. The rearrangement joins TRBV19 to TRBJ2-5, with 13 bases aligning to TRBD2. V gave up 4 bases and J gave up 4 bases; unmatched junction bases: 6. Germline V gene lookup returns CDR1 LNHDA and CDR2 SQIVND (reference sequence). The CDR3 is 16 amino acids. The CDR3 sequence is CASSSGLAGVGETQYF. The CDR3 coding sequence is TGTGCCAGTAGTAGCGGACTAGCGGGAGTAGGAGAGACCCAGTACTTC. The full variable domain, completed using reference TRBV19 and TRBJ2-5, is DGGITQSPKYLFRKEGQNVTLSCEQNLNHDAMYWYRQDPGQGLRLIYYSQIVNDFQKGDIAEGYSVSREKKESFPLTVTSAQKNPTAFYLCASSSGLAGVGETQYFGPGTRLLVL.

The chain joins TRBV4-1 to TRBJ1-5, with a weak D call TRBD1 (6 bases). The CDR3 has 14 residues. The V gene's germline CDR1 is MGHRA and CDR2 YSYEKL. Trimming pared 0 bases from V and 7 bases from J, leaving 10 bases between. The CDR3, as DNA: TGCGCCAGCAGCCAAGATTCCAGGGGACAGCCCCAGCATTTT. Translation gives CASSQDSRGQPQHF.

The chain couples TRBV6-4 to TRBJ2-2, with D unclear. Trimming took 2 bases from V and 5 from J, leaving 12 bases between them. This CDR3 region has 15 residues. Germline V gene sequence: CDR1 MRHNA, CDR2 SNTAGT. The CDR3 spells CASSDGDGATGELFF. The DNA for the CDR3 is TGTGCCAGCAGTGACGGAGACGGAGCGACCGGGGAGCTGTTTTTT.

The J gene is TRBJ2-7, the V gene TRBV28; D is unclear. The germline gives CDR1 MDHEN, CDR2 SYDVKM. The V and J ends lost 4 bases and 8 bases respectively, with 9 bases between them. CDR3 length equals 11 residues. The DNA of the CDR3 is TGTGCCAGCAGTTCTACAAGACAGCAGTACTTC. Translating gives CASSSTRQQYF. Full variable domain (outside the CDR3, taken from reference TRBV28 and TRBJ2-7): DVKVTQSSRYLVKRTGEKVFLECVQDMDHENMFWYRQDPGLGLRLIYFSYDVKMKEKGDIPEGYSVSREKKERFSLILESASTNQTSMYLCASSSTRQQYFGPGTRLTVT.

The table lists this clone with a count of one. This chain joins TRBV5-4 and TRBJ2-3; the match to TRBD2 covers 16 bases. V was pared by 4 bases and J by 4 bases, with 6 bases of the junction left unmatched. Per the germline V gene, CDR1 is SGHNT and CDR2 is YYREEE (reference sequence). The CDR3 has 17 amino acids. The CDR3 reads CASSPGLAGGPPDTQYF. CDR3 sequence (DNA): TGTGCCAGCAGCCCGGGACTAGCGGGAGGGCCACCAGATACGCAGTATTTT.

This chain uses TRBV7-9 with TRBJ2-7, with 11 bases that match TRBD2. Germline V CDR1 and CDR2: SEHNR, FQNEAQ (reference sequence). This CDR3 comprises 16 residues. Trimming took 4 bases from V and 3 from J; bases not matched to a gene: 8. CDR3 in DNA: TGTGCCAGCAGCTCGGGACCGGGACTAGCGGTCTACGAGCAGTACTTC. This encodes CASSSGPGLAVYEQYF.

By sample fraction, this clone is large (0.1 to 1%). V is TRBV6-1 and J is TRBJ2-7; 8 bases align to TRBD1. CDR1 is MNHNS and CDR2 is SASEGT in the germline V gene. This CDR3 is 15 amino acids long. Trimming cost V 2 bases and J 4 bases; bases outside gene matches: 7. CDR3 sequence (DNA): TGTGCCAGCAGTGAACAGGGGGCCAGCTCTTACGAGCAGTACTTC. This encodes CASSEQGASSYEQYF.

The chain employs TRBV7-9 and TRBJ2-2, with 8 bases lining up with TRBD2. This CDR3 is 13 amino acids long. With V trimmed by 11 bases and J by 6 bases, 8 bases remained unmatched. Germline-derived CDR1 and CDR2 are SEHNR and FQNEAQ (reference sequence). CDR3: CAATGGPPGELFF. CDR3 DNA sequence: TGTGCCGCGACGGGAGGGCCTCCCGGGGAGCTGTTTTTT.